The 25 T cell receptor beta chains below come from one sample, sequenced in a study of blood T cell repertoires in COVID-19. Here immunoSEQ multiplex PCR was the method, and the copy in TCRdb shows in-frame clones only, minus some. The sample carries 40,000 to 50,000 clones, around four fifths recorded once. Sample: peripheral blood. Receptor source: a man in his fifties with active COVID-19.

This clone was detected once. The CDR3 DNA reads as TGTGCCAGCAGCTTAGACCCTGCGCCCAACACTGAAGCTTTCTTT. Amino acids: CASSLDPAPNTEAFF. The chain couples TRBV11-3 to TRBJ1-1; D is unclear. From germline, CDR1 is SGHNT and CDR2 YENEEA. This CDR3 has 15 residues. The ends were cut back, 0 bases at V and 2 bases at J, with 10 bases in the middle.

The gene calls are TRBV28 and TRBJ1-3; D is uncertain. Germline V gene sequence: CDR1 MDHEN, CDR2 SYDVKM. Trimming took 2 bases from V and 0 from J, leaving 8 bases between them. The CDR3 covers 15 residues. Written as DNA, the CDR3 is TGTGCCAGCAGTTTAAGCGGGGTCTCTGGAAACACCATATATTTT. It is translated as CASSLSGVSGNTIYF.

The chain joins TRBV20-1 to TRBJ1-5; the match to TRBD1 covers 8 bases. CDR3 length: 15 amino acids. Germline trimming cut 3 bases from V and 2 bases from J; bases unmatched to any gene: 6. Germline loops: CDR1 DFQATT, CDR2 SNEGSKA (reference sequence). The CDR3 DNA reads TGCAGTGCTAGTGCAGGGGGCGCGGGCAATCAGCCCCAGCATTTT. Protein product: CSASAGGAGNQPQHF.

The chain links TRBV5-1 to TRBJ2-7; maybe TRBD1 (5 bases). This CDR3 is built from 14 residues. Germline V gene lookup returns CDR1 SGHRS and CDR2 YFSETQ. Trimming took 0 bases from V and 4 from J, leaving 11 bases between them. CDR3 sequence: CASSLDQGSYEQYF. Here the CDR3 DNA reads TGCGCCAGCAGCTTGGATCAGGGTTCGTACGAGCAGTACTTC.

This clone was recorded only once. This chain connects TRBV19 to TRBJ2-5; D perhaps matches TRBD2 (6 bases). This CDR3 is built from 14 residues. The V end lost 5 bases, the J end lost 1 base, and 11 bases lay between the germline ends. Germline CDR1 reads LNHDA; CDR2 reads SQIVND (reference sequence). CDR3 DNA: TGTGCCAGTAGTTCGTGGGGAGGCCAAGAGACCCAGTACTTC. Translation: CASSSWGGQETQYF.

The chain joins TRBV7-8 to TRBJ1-1; perhaps TRBD1 as D (5 bases). Per the germline V gene, CDR1 is SGHVS and CDR2 is FQNEAQ. The CDR3 totals 14 residues. Trimming took 1 base from V and 2 from J, leaving 8 bases between them. This CDR3 reads CASSLEGLNTEAFF. CDR3 nucleotides: TGTGCCAGCAGCTTAGAGGGGCTTAACACTGAAGCTTTCTTT.

The chain is built from TRBV28 and TRBJ2-7; the D gene is possibly TRBD2 (6 bases). Per germline, CDR1 MDHEN and CDR2 SYDVKM. The V end lost 2 bases, the J end lost 4 bases, and 15 bases lay between the germline ends. There are 15 residues in the CDR3. The CDR3 region is CASSLNTGGKYEQYF. CDR3 bases: TGTGCCAGCAGTTTAAATACCGGAGGGAAGTACGAGCAGTACTTC.

In regard to this clone: The same CDR3 can be traced to other DNA sequences in this sample. The rearrangement links TRBV29-1 to TRBJ2-1; TRBD2 matches 13 bases. Germline CDR1 SQVTM, CDR2 ANQGSEA. V shed 1 base and J 6 bases; nucleotides not matched to a gene: 0. This CDR3 is 14 amino acids long. The CDR3: CSVEGLAGGNEQFF. The CDR3 DNA reads TGCAGCGTTGAAGGACTAGCGGGAGGCAATGAGCAGTTCTTC.

The chain combines TRBV24-1 with TRBJ1-1; TRBD1 is a possible D gene (5 bases). CDR3 length equals 15 residues. Germline V CDR1 and CDR2: KGHDR, SFDVKD. V lost 2 bases and J 4 bases, leaving 13 bases between the germline ends. The CDR3 region is CATSDSAGSGTEAFF. CDR3 coding DNA: TGTGCCACCAGTGATTCGGCAGGGTCGGGCACTGAAGCTTTCTTT.

This clone was seen once. The chain couples TRBV19 to TRBJ1-1; D might be TRBD1 (6 bases). The length of the CDR3 is 14 residues. Trimming took off 3 bases at V and 7 bases at J, with 15 bases between the two ends. Germline values: CDR1 LNHDA, CDR2 SQIVND (reference sequence). In DNA, the CDR3 is TGTGCCAGTAGTATTCAGGGACATCAGGGTGAAGCTTTCTTT. Its translation is CASSIQGHQGEAFF.

The rearrangement links TRBV27 to TRBJ2-6, with a tentative D call TRBD1 (6 bases). The CDR3 totals 14 residues. CDR1 is MNHEY and CDR2 is SMNVEV in the germline V gene (reference sequence). Trimming took 5 bases from V and 1 from J, leaving 6 bases between them. Here the CDR3 DNA reads TGTGCCAGCAGTCAGGGGTCTGGGGCCAACGTCCTGACTTTC. Translating gives CASSQGSGANVLTF.

This clone is medium-sized. This chain uses TRBV5-4 with TRBJ1-5; tentatively, D is TRBD1 (5 bases). The V gene's germline CDR1 is SGHNT and CDR2 YYREEE (reference sequence). There are 17 residues in the CDR3. Trimming cost V 5 bases and J 6 bases, with 24 bases left between them. In DNA form, the CDR3 reads TGTGCCAGCAGTTCCCCAGCAGGGATGGTTTCGTGTCAGCCCCAGCATTTT. Translation gives CASSSPAGMVSCQPQHF.

The chain joins TRBV30 to TRBJ2-3; 11 nucleotides line up with TRBD2. V lost 4 bases, J lost 6 bases, and 9 bases stayed unmatched. From germline, CDR1 is GTSNPN and CDR2 SVGIG (reference sequence). This CDR3 comprises 15 residues. CDR3 bases: TGTGCCTGGACCTTTGGGCTAGCGGGAGGTGATACGCAGTATTTT. This sequence encodes CAWTFGLAGGDTQYF.

This rearrangement joins TRBV7-6 to TRBJ2-5, with D perhaps TRBD2 (5 bases). The CDR3 extends over 14 amino acids. Germline values: CDR1 SGHVS, CDR2 FNYEAQ. V was shortened by 5 bases and J by 1 base, with 11 bases between the two germline ends. CDR3: CASSRRTAQETQYF. In nucleotides, the CDR3 is TGTGCCAGCAGCAGACGGACTGCCCAAGAGACCCAGTACTTC. The full variable domain, in which reference TRBV7-6 and TRBJ2-5 provide the parts outside the CDR3, is GAGVSQSPRYKVTKRGQDVALRCDPISGHVSLYWYRQALGQGPEFLTYFNYEAQQDKSGLPNDRFSAERPEGSISTLTIQRTEQRDSAMYRCASSRRTAQETQYFGPGTRLLVL.

In its sample, this clone was seen once. The chain has TRBV7-9 and TRBJ2-7; 9 positions match TRBD1. Germline CDR1 is SEHNR and CDR2 is FQNEAQ (reference sequence). The CDR3 covers 14 residues. The V segment lost 1 base and the J segment 4 bases; nucleotides outside the gene matches: 2. The CDR3 nucleotides are TGTGCCAGCAGCTTAGGAGGACAGGGGTACGAGCAGTACTTC. It specifies CASSLGGQGYEQYF.

The gene calls are TRBV29-1 and TRBJ1-1; D is uncertain. The CDR3 is 13 residues long. Trimming left V 6 bases short and J 0 bases short, with 11 bases between. Germline V gives CDR1 SQVTM, CDR2 ANQGSEA. The CDR3 nucleotides read TGCAGCGTCCAGGCGAACATGAACACTGAAGCTTTCTTT. Amino acid sequence: CSVQANMNTEAFF. Variable domain in full (rest from reference TRBV29-1 and TRBJ1-1): SAVISQKPSRDICQRGTSLTIQCQVDSQVTMMFWYRQQPGQSLTLIATANQGSEATYESGFVIDKFPISRPNLTFSTLTVSNMSPEDSSIYLCSVQANMNTEAFFGQGTRLTVV.

This chain uses TRBV7-9 with TRBJ1-2, with 8 bases identical to TRBD1. Germline V lookup: CDR1 SEHNR, CDR2 FQNEAQ (reference sequence). The CDR3 contains 15 residues. V shed 2 bases, J shed 8 bases, and the junction held 10 bases outside the gene matches. Written as DNA, the CDR3 is TGTGCCAGCAGCTTATTAGACAGGGGAGGATGGGGCTACACCTTC. It yields the protein CASSLLDRGGWGYTF.

Many counts were recorded for this clone. CDR3 residues: CASSSPAAGHEKLFF. CDR3 sequence (DNA): TGTGCCAGCTCTTCCCCGGCGGCAGGGCACGAAAAACTGTTTTTT. The chain uses TRBV28 and TRBJ1-4; perhaps TRBD1 as D (5 bases). V was pared by 8 bases and J by 8 bases, with 21 bases between. Germline V CDR1 and CDR2: MDHEN, SYDVKM. This CDR3 is 15 amino acids long.

The J gene is TRBJ1-2, the V gene TRBV5-1; a weak D match, TRBD1 (6 bases). Trimming removed 0 bases from V and 6 bases from J, with 9 bases in between. The CDR3 has 13 residues. The V gene's germline CDR1 is SGHRS and CDR2 YFSETQ. The CDR3: CASSLGAGDGYTF. CDR3 nucleotide sequence: TGCGCCAGCAGCTTGGGTGCAGGGGATGGCTACACCTTC.

In its sample, this clone was seen once. V and J are TRBV7-2 and TRBJ1-4; 9 bases agree with TRBD1. Losses at the gene ends were 1 base for V and 11 bases for J; bases not matched to a gene: 5. Germline V gives CDR1 SGHTA, CDR2 FQGNSA. The CDR3 contains 14 residues. CDR3 loop: CASSLEQGAGKLFF. The CDR3 DNA reads as TGTGCCAGCAGCTTAGAACAGGGGGCCGGTAAACTGTTTTTT. Complete variable domain (other parts from reference TRBV7-2 and TRBJ1-4): GAGVSQSPSNKVTEKGKDVELRCDPISGHTALYWYRQSLGQGLEFLIYFQGNSAPDKSGLPSDRFSAERTGGSVSTLTIQRTQQEDSAVYLCASSLEQGAGKLFFGSGTQLSVL.

CDR3 protein: CASRAGGKDTEAFF. The DNA of the CDR3 is TGTGCCAGTAGGGCAGGGGGCAAGGACACTGAAGCTTTCTTT. This chain uses TRBV19 with TRBJ1-1; the match to TRBD1 covers 8 bases. CDR1 and CDR2 from the germline V gene are LNHDA and SQIVND (reference sequence). The CDR3 runs 14 residues. V lost 6 bases and J lost 3; bases outside the gene matches: 6.

The rearrangement joins TRBV11-2 to TRBJ2-7; TRBD1 matches at 11 bases. The germline CDR1 and CDR2 sequences are SGHAT and FQNNGV. The CDR3 length is 16 residues. Losses at the gene ends were 1 base for V and 2 bases for J; bases not matched to a gene: 4. Here the CDR3 reads CASSLGWTGGPYEQYF. CDR3 in DNA: TGTGCCAGCAGCTTAGGGTGGACAGGGGGCCCCTACGAGCAGTACTTC.

This clone was detected once. The chain recombines TRBV2 with TRBJ2-7; D call uncertain. CDR3 size: 14 residues. Trimming removed 7 bases at V and 1 base at J, with 14 bases between. Per the germline V gene, CDR1 is SNHLY and CDR2 is FYNNEI. This CDR3 is CASKPVTASYEQYF. The CDR3, as DNA: TGTGCCAGCAAGCCGGTAACAGCTTCCTACGAGCAGTACTTC.

The chain links TRBV7-9 to TRBJ2-1, with 8 bases that match TRBD2. This CDR3 is built from 12 residues. The germline V gene has CDR1 SEHNR and CDR2 FQNEAQ (reference sequence). The V segment lost 5 bases and the J segment 9 bases; nucleotides outside the gene matches: 3. CDR3 protein: CASSEGLGEQFF. The CDR3 DNA follows: TGTGCCAGCAGCGAGGGACTAGGTGAGCAGTTCTTC.

This chain joins TRBV5-1 and TRBJ2-2; TRBD1 aligns across 7 bases. V dropped 5 bases and J dropped 1; count of bases not matched to a gene: 5. The CDR3 spans 15 residues. Germline V CDR1 and CDR2: SGHRS, YFSETQ. The CDR3 sequence is CASRAGTENTGELFF. The DNA of the CDR3 is TGCGCCAGCAGAGCCGGGACAGAGAACACCGGGGAGCTGTTTTTT.